The rows below give T cell receptor beta chains drawn from one sample of a study of T cells in Graves' hyperthyroidism and ophthalmopathy. MiXCR, applied by TCRdb to the multiplex PCR reads, yields one record per CDR3 protein. This table has about 600,000 distinct CDR3 sequences, 11% to 15% appearing once. Sequencing was done on a sample of blood. The receptors were sampled from a woman between 18 and 29 years old with Graves' ophthalmopathy. The CDR3 runs from the conserved cysteine through the conserved F or W. D genes are given only for firm matches. Each size is once, few or many counts, or a class when the clone is expanded.

V: TRBV28; D: .; J: TRBJ2-6; size: many; DNA: TGTGCCAGCAGTTTCTTGGACTCTGGGGCCAACGTCCTGACTTTC; CDR3: CASSFLDSGANVLTF
V: TRBV12-3/TRBV12-4; D: .; J: TRBJ2-1; size: many; DNA: TGTGCCAGCAGTTACCTGGAGCCCTACAATGAGCAGTTCTTC; CDR3: CASSYLEPYNEQFF
V: TRBV28; D: .; J: TRBJ2-5; size: many; DNA: TGTGCCAGCAGTTTAGTCCTCGTGTTGACAGACGAGACCCAGTACTTC; CDR3: CASSLVLVLTDETQYF
V: TRBV30; D: .; J: TRBJ1-2; size: many; DNA: TGTGCTCTCGCACTAAGCTATGGCTACACCTTC; CDR3: CALALSYGYTF
V: TRBV2; D: .; J: TRBJ1-5; size: many; DNA: TGTGCCAGCAGTGAAGCACGGACCACAAATCAGCCCCAGCATTTT; CDR3: CASSEARTTNQPQHF
V: TRBV6-1; D: .; J: TRBJ1-2; size: many; DNA: TGTGCCAGCAGTGATTTAGGCCCGCGGGGGGTCCCCTTCAACTATGGCTACACCTTC; CDR3: CASSDLGPRGVPFNYGYTF
V: TRBV12-3/TRBV12-4; D: TRBD1; J: TRBJ1-4; size: many; DNA: TGTGCCAGCAGTACCGGACAGGGAGGGAACGGAAAACTGTTTTTT; CDR3: CASSTGQGGNGKLFF
V: TRBV11-2; D: TRBD2; J: TRBJ2-7; size: many; DNA: TGTGCCAGCAGCTTGACCGGGACTAGCGGGAGGCCCCTGGAGCAGTACTTC; CDR3: CASSLTGTSGRPLEQYF
V: TRBV30; D: .; J: TRBJ2-3; size: many; DNA: TGTGCCTGGAGTTACAGGGCGGGAGATACGCAGTATTTT; CDR3: CAWSYRAGDTQYF
V: TRBV7-9; D: TRBD2; J: TRBJ2-7; size: many; DNA: TGTGCCAGCAGCTCACTTAGGACTAGCGGGAGGGACGAGCAGTACTTC; CDR3: CASSSLRTSGRDEQYF
V: TRBV24-1; D: .; J: TRBJ2-1; size: few; DNA: TGTGCCACCAGTGATTTAGAGCCGGATGAGCAGTTCTTC; CDR3: CATSDLEPDEQFF
V: TRBV7-2; D: .; J: TRBJ2-5; size: many; DNA: TGTGCCAGCAGCAGGGATGTAGAGACCCAGTACTTC; CDR3: CASSRDVETQYF
V: TRBV18; D: TRBD1; J: TRBJ1-4; size: many; DNA: TGTGCCAGCTCACCACGTTACGGGACAGGGGGTGAAAAACTGTTTTTT; CDR3: CASSPRYGTGGEKLFF
V: TRBV24-1; D: TRBD2; J: TRBJ2-5; size: many; DNA: TGTGCCACCAGTGTAGCGGGAGACAGAGAGACCCAGTACTTC; CDR3: CATSVAGDRETQYF
V: TRBV5-5; D: .; J: TRBJ2-7; size: many; DNA: TGTGCCAGCAGCTCCCAGCCCAACTCCTACGAGCAGTACTTC; CDR3: CASSSQPNSYEQYF
V: TRBV12-3/TRBV12-4; D: .; J: TRBJ1-3; size: few; DNA: TGTGCCAGCATCGTAGGGGGCTCTGGAAACACCATATATTTT; CDR3: CASIVGGSGNTIYF
V: TRBV20-1; D: .; J: TRBJ2-7; size: many; DNA: TGCAGTGCTAGCGGGAGCTACGAGCAGTACTTC; CDR3: CSASGSYEQYF